This T cell receptor beta chain was recorded in a study of memory CD4+ T cells and cytomegalovirus serostatus. Background on the study: Of the healthy Belgian adults, several were CMV seropositive and about two dozen seronegative. Regarding the study as a whole: Repertoires predicted CMV serostatus with median bootstrapped AUC of approximately 0.94. Each of approximately 69 CMV-associated TCRbeta sequences occurred in one to five individuals.

The sort gate was single viable CD3+CD4+CD8-CD45RO+ cells for memory CD4+ T cells. Total CD4+ T cells were enriched by CD4 positive selection. Concerning this clone itself: Antigen: not known.

Germline CDR1 and CDR2: SGDLS and YYNGEE. J lost 4 bases, V lost 4 bases, and 5 bases had no gene match. CDR3 length: 15 residues. The table came from immunoSEQ multiplex PCR; TCRdb's copy has only in-frame clones and leaves some out. The sample includes some 48,000 clones, just under 80% of them seen just once. V gene TRBV9 combines with J gene TRBJ2-1; 10 bases fit TRBD2. The clonotype comes from an adult in good health and CMV-seronegative. Sequenced material: memory CD4+ T cells from blood. DNA of the CDR3: TGTGCCAGCAGCACAGGGACTAGCGCTTACAATGAGCAGTTCTTC. Its translation: CASSTGTSAYNEQFF.